The TCR beta chain under discussion was sequenced for a study of early T cells in non-severe SARS-CoV-2 infection (dated by TCRdb to about 2021). At the level of the whole study: TCR sequencing used bulk RNA from unsorted whole blood, so alpha and beta chains could not be paired. Study-level results and caveats: VDJdb matching was skewed toward anti-spike CD8 responses and likely underestimated virus-specific expansions, missing private and CD4 specificities.

This clonotype was observed once. Its antigen remains unidentified. A much larger clone lies one base from this, so it may be a read error. Library construction relied on 5' RACE. TCRdb records NextSeq 500 as the sequencer. To correct for sequencing error and PCR bias, the TCR library protocol tagged individual cDNA molecules with unique molecular identifiers. Sequencing covered both TCR alpha and beta chains, and within each sample the abundances of alpha and beta sequences were tightly co-correlated. The source study handled its data this way. Decombinator V4 was used to annotate the V gene, J gene and CDR3 of the TCR sequences. TCRs were defined as expanded if a significant change between any two time points was detected under a Poisson model with p below 0.0001. TCR abundances were normalised to the total number of TCRs sequenced in each sample and reported as counts per million. TRAV1-2 paired with TRAJ12, TRAJ20 or TRAJ33 defined MAIT TCRs, while TRAV10 paired with TRAJ18 defined iNKT TCRs. A search of VDJdb, accessed on 1 November 2021, was run for TCRs annotated to CMV, EBV and SARS-CoV-2, with TCRs annotated for multiple antigens excluded. The public reads were quality trimmed at Q25 with fastp and then assembled into clones with MiXCR by TCRdb, keeping productive beta chains. A single entry per CDR3 protein holds the most common genes and DNA from its merged rows. The V and J calls, along with clone size, are taken from TCRdb and not from the paper's own processing. Here the sample has some 60,000 distinct CDR3 sequences; over 9.5% occur a single time. Of the sample, 2.5% to 3% is held by the ten largest clones.

The CDR3 contains 15 residues, cysteine and phenylalanine counted. The read is trimmed to its CDR3 DNA, 45 bases read in frame from base 1. CDR1 and CDR2 were assigned from the germline V gene (reference sequence) as SGHAT and FQDESV. A case-control design nested within a healthcare worker cohort in London, UK, was used, with weekly nasopharyngeal swab PCR tests and blood sampling performed. Healthcare workers were enrolled in the week of the UK lockdown, from 23 to 31 March 2020, and were followed every week for up to roughly 16 weeks. This receptor was identified in an adult who was a healthcare worker with PCR-confirmed SARS-CoV-2 infection or an uninfected control (not recorded which). The rearranged chain carries TRBV11-1 and TRBJ1-2; perhaps TRBD1 is the D gene, with 6 bases matching. What was sequenced was whole blood. The CDR3 loop reads CASSLIAGANYGFTF. The nucleotides read TGTGCCAGCAGCTTAATCGCAGGGGCTAACTATGGCTTCACCTTC. Beyond the CDR3, the reference TRBV11-1 and TRBJ1-2 genes provide the residues; the full variable domain reads: EAEVAQSPRYKITEKSQAVAFWCDPISGHATLYWYRQILGQGPELLVQFQDESVVDDSQLPKDRFSAERLKGVDSTLKIQPAELGDSAMYLCASSLIAGANYGFTFGSGTRLTVV.